The 21 T cell receptor beta chains presented below share a single source sample, sequenced in a study of T cells after yellow fever vaccination. TCRdb recomputed calls from the 5' RACE reads with MiXCR, one row per CDR3 protein. The table lists hundreds of thousands of distinct CDR3 sequences, over 9% of them singletons. The sequencing used PBMCs, collected on the day of the yellow fever booster vaccination. The source is a young man who received the YFV17D yellow fever vaccine.

A few counts support this clonotype. V usage is TRBV18 and J usage is TRBJ2-3, with D possibly TRBD2 on 6 matching bases. CDR1 is KGHSH, CDR2 LQKENI, per germline. The CDR3 has 16 residues. The V end lost 3 bases, the J end lost 5 bases, and 18 bases lay between the germline ends. CDR3 nucleotides: TGTGCCAGCTCACCGCGGTCCGACTGGCGGGGAGATACGCAGTATTTT. Translating gives CASSPRSDWRGDTQYF.

This clonotype was detected only a few times. The chain links TRBV7-7 to TRBJ2-7; D unresolved. Per the germline V gene, CDR1 is SSHAT and CDR2 is FNYEAQ (reference sequence). Trimming took 8 bases from V and 0 from J, leaving 11 bases between them. The CDR3 is 13 residues long. CDR3 DNA: TGTGCCAGCCTCGTCCATAGCTCCTACGAGCAGTACTTC. Encoded protein: CASLVHSSYEQYF.

The chain links TRBV4-2 to TRBJ2-3; tentatively, D is TRBD2 (5 bases). CDR3 size: 15 residues. Trimming removed 0 bases at V and 9 bases at J, with 16 bases between. Per the germline V gene, CDR1 is LGHNA and CDR2 is YNFKEQ. The CDR3 region is CASSQEVGSGMTQYF. In DNA, the CDR3 is TGTGCCAGCAGCCAAGAGGTGGGATCCGGGATGACGCAGTATTTT.

This clonotype was counted at least ten times. The J gene is TRBJ2-7, the V gene TRBV20-1; D unclear. The germline gives CDR1 DFQATT, CDR2 SNEGSKA (reference sequence). Trimming removed 3 bases at V and 2 bases at J, with 11 bases between. This CDR3 comprises 13 residues. In nucleotides, the CDR3 is TGCAGTGCTAGTGGTCCCTCGACCTACGAGCAGTACTTC. Protein sequence: CSASGPSTYEQYF.

This clonotype was recorded at least ten times. V gene TRBV10-2 combines with J gene TRBJ2-3, with D perhaps given as TRBD1 or TRBD2 (5 bases each). Looked up from germline, CDR1 is WSHSY and CDR2 is SAAADI. V lost 0 bases, J lost 8 bases, and 9 bases lay in between. The CDR3 consists of 13 residues. DNA for the CDR3: TGCGCCAGCAGTGAGTCGGGGGTGGGTACGCAGTATTTT. Translated, it gives CASSESGVGTQYF.

The chain recombines TRBV20-1 with TRBJ2-7; D possibly matches TRBD1 or TRBD2 (5 bases each). CDR3 size: 14 residues. The germline V gene has CDR1 DFQATT and CDR2 SNEGSKA (reference sequence). Trimming took off 6 bases at V and 2 bases at J, with 17 bases between the two ends. The CDR3 DNA reads TGCAGTGCCCTAACCGGGACGGCACCCTACGAGCAGTACTTC. This codes for CSALTGTAPYEQYF.

This clonotype appeared a few times. The V call is TRBV14, the J call TRBJ2-1, with D tentatively TRBD2 (7 bases). The length of the CDR3 is 14 residues. The germline CDR1 and CDR2 sequences are SGHDN and FVKESK. The V end lost 1 base, the J end lost 6 bases, and 10 bases lay between the germline ends. In DNA, the CDR3 is TGTGCCAGCAGCCAAGGGGGAGGGGGCAATGAGCAGTTCTTC. It translates to CASSQGGGGNEQFF.

CDR3 region: CSAHTAEGSSYNEQFF. CDR3 nucleotides: TGCAGTGCTCACACGGCCGAGGGGAGCTCCTACAATGAGCAGTTCTTC. The V call is TRBV20-1, the J call TRBJ2-1; D possibly matches TRBD1 or TRBD2 (5 bases each). The germline CDR1 and CDR2 sequences are DFQATT and SNEGSKA (reference sequence). The V end was cut by 5 bases, the J end by 0 bases, with 17 bases between. The CDR3 extends over 16 amino acids.

This clonotype was observed a handful of times. J is TRBJ1-3 and V is TRBV20-1; 8 bases are shared with TRBD1. The CDR3 totals 14 residues. J gave up 0 bases and V 5 bases, and 3 bases lay outside the gene matches. CDR1 is DFQATT, CDR2 SNEGSKA, per germline (reference sequence). Here the CDR3 reads CSADGTGSGNTIYF. CDR3 in DNA: TGCAGTGCTGACGGGACAGGCTCTGGAAACACCATATATTTT.

V usage is TRBV7-8 and J usage is TRBJ2-1; 9 bases fit TRBD2. The CDR3 is 14 residues long. CDR1 is SGHVS, CDR2 FQNEAQ, per germline. The J segment lost 8 bases and the V segment lost 5 bases, leaving 7 bases of the junction unmatched. This chain's CDR3 is CASSRREGLDEQFF. CDR3 DNA: TGTGCCAGCAGCCGGCGGGAGGGACTCGATGAGCAGTTCTTC.

The chain joins TRBV10-3 to TRBJ2-2; 7 bases align to TRBD1. The ends lost 6 bases at V and 0 bases at J; junction bases unmatched: 4. Germline V CDR1 and CDR2: ENHRY, SYGVKD. The CDR3 consists of 15 residues. Here the CDR3 reads CAISTGTANTGELFF. CDR3 sequence (DNA): TGTGCCATCAGCACCGGGACAGCGAACACCGGGGAGCTGTTTTTT.

CDR3 in amino acids: CASSLGERLQRTDTQYF. CDR3 DNA: TGTGCCAGCAGCTTAGGGGAACGGCTTCAACGCACAGATACGCAGTATTTT. V is TRBV7-2 and J is TRBJ2-3; D unresolved. Trimming cost V 1 base and J 1 base, with 15 bases left between them. Germline CDR1 is SGHTA and CDR2 is FQGNSA. The CDR3 runs to 17 residues.

The chain is built from TRBV3-1 and TRBJ2-7; the D call may be TRBD1 or TRBD2 (6 bases each). The V end lost 1 base, the J end lost 3 bases, and 16 bases lay between the germline ends. The CDR3 spans 16 residues. Per the germline V gene, CDR1 is LGHDT and CDR2 is YNNKEL (reference sequence). The CDR3 sequence is CASSQGRGDRGYEQYF. The CDR3 DNA is TGTGCCAGCAGCCAAGGGAGGGGGGATCGAGGCTACGAGCAGTACTTC.

Ten or more counts support this clonotype. The chain has TRBV5-5 and TRBJ1-3; 10 bases map to TRBD1. This CDR3 region has 14 residues. V shed 5 bases, J shed 4 bases, and the junction held 3 bases outside the gene matches. Germline V gene lookup returns CDR1 SGHKS and CDR2 YYEKEE (reference sequence). The CDR3 protein is CASSWTGGGNTIYF. The CDR3 DNA follows: TGTGCCAGCAGTTGGACAGGGGGAGGAAACACCATATATTTT.

The chain uses TRBV7-8 and TRBJ2-5, with 14 nucleotides matching TRBD2. This CDR3 region has 17 residues. The junction had 6 bases not matched to a gene; V was cut back by 1 base and J by 5 bases. Germline CDR1 reads SGHVS; CDR2 reads FQNEAQ. In DNA form, the CDR3 reads TGTGCCAGCAGCTTAGGGACTAGCGGGAGGTTGGGCGAGACCCAGTACTTC. Residues: CASSLGTSGRLGETQYF.

This clonotype was counted only a few times. The chain is built from TRBV29-1 and TRBJ2-1, with no clear D. CDR3 length: 12 residues. With 6 bases removed from V and 6 bases from J, the gap between germline ends came to 12 bases. The germline V gene has CDR1 SQVTM and CDR2 ANQGSEA. The DNA of the CDR3 is TGCAGCGTAATGGAACCTCTCAATGAGCAGTTCTTC. It specifies CSVMEPLNEQFF.

The rearrangement joins TRBV10-3 to TRBJ1-5, with D possibly TRBD1 on 5 matching bases. The germline V gene encodes CDR1 ENHRY and CDR2 SYGVKD. The CDR3 sequence is 14 residues long. Trimming removed 3 bases from V and 2 bases from J, with 8 bases in between. Written as DNA, the CDR3 is TGTGCCATCAGTGATGGAGGGGGCAATCAGCCCCAGCATTTT. Its translation is CAISDGGGNQPQHF.

The rearrangement joins TRBV19 to TRBJ1-2; 8 bases fit TRBD1. CDR1 is LNHDA, CDR2 SQIVND, per germline (reference sequence). The V and J ends lost 4 bases and 7 bases, in that order; junction bases with no gene match: 14. CDR3 length: 16 amino acids. The CDR3 coding sequence is TGTGCCAGTAGTACGCCCCGACAGGGGAGGATCGGTGGCTACACCTTC. This codes for CASSTPRQGRIGGYTF.

This clonotype was observed a handful of times. The chain employs TRBV20-1 and TRBJ1-2; D unclear. CDR1 is DFQATT and CDR2 is SNEGSKA in the germline V gene (reference sequence). V was shortened by 2 bases and J by 4 bases, with 11 bases between the two germline ends. The CDR3 has 13 amino acids. The CDR3 loop is CSARSEGGYGYTF. The CDR3 DNA reads TGCAGTGCTAGATCGGAGGGTGGCTATGGCTACACCTTC.

Ten or more counts support this clonotype. This rearrangement joins TRBV6-2 or TRBV6-3 to TRBJ2-1; D tentatively reads TRBD1 or TRBD2 (6 bases each). Germline V gene sequence: CDR1 MNHEY, CDR2 SVGEGT. V lost 2 bases to trimming and J lost 9 bases, with 20 bases between them. The CDR3 sequence is 16 residues long. As DNA, the CDR3 is TGTGCCAGCAGTTACGGTCTAGGGGGGCCCCTGGGTGAGCAGTTCTTC. Encoded protein: CASSYGLGGPLGEQFF.

This clonotype was recorded a few times. The rearrangement links TRBV5-1 to TRBJ2-1, with D maybe TRBD2 (5 bases). Per germline, CDR1 SGHRS and CDR2 YFSETQ. Trimming took 4 bases from V and 0 from J, leaving 11 bases between them. The CDR3 runs to 15 residues. CDR3 residues: CASSGSGISYNEQFF. The CDR3 coding sequence is TGCGCCAGCAGCGGGTCCGGGATCTCCTACAATGAGCAGTTCTTC.